This is a list of T cell receptor beta chains from one sample in a study of shared clonotypes between healthy human individuals. TCRdb's copy holds only in-frame clones and misses some; the assay was immunoSEQ multiplex PCR. The sample contains 2 million to 2.5 million clones, approximately 94% of which appear only once. Material: naive CD4+ T cells sorted from blood. The receptors stem from a man between 18 and 29 years old in good health. Each CDR3 is given with its conserved first and last residue. The order of the fields is V gene, J gene, CDR3 protein.

V: TRBV5-1
J: TRBJ2-1
CDR3: CASSLEQGEQFF

V: TRBV18
J: TRBJ1-1
CDR3: CASSPPNTEAFF

V: TRBV28
J: TRBJ1-5
CDR3: CASSLVDQPQHF

V: TRBV4-1
J: TRBJ2-2
CDR3: CASSQRQPGELFF

V: TRBV21-1
J: TRBJ2-7
CDR3: CASSKAGAFQAAAYEQYF

V: TRBV6-1
J: TRBJ2-2
CDR3: CASSERGNTGELFF

V: TRBV5-1
J: TRBJ2-7
CDR3: CASSPAASGSTEQYF

V: TRBV2
J: TRBJ1-1
CDR3: CASGPFTQNTEAFF

V: TRBV5-1
J: TRBJ2-1
CDR3: CASSLGGLTYNEQFF

V: TRBV7-2
J: TRBJ2-2
CDR3: CASSLSGGGSGELFF

V: TRBV2
J: TRBJ2-7
CDR3: CASSGTPPGEQYF

V: TRBV18
J: TRBJ2-7
CDR3: CASSRTGFSSYEQYF

V: TRBV27
J: TRBJ1-5
CDR3: CASSPLMEGGSRSNQPQHF

V: TRBV7-9
J: TRBJ2-5
CDR3: CASSLRGSSGKETQYF

V: TRBV4-1
J: TRBJ1-2
CDR3: CASSQWAGYGYTF

V: TRBV9
J: TRBJ1-6
CDR3: CASSATGGTGSPLHF

V: TRBV25-1
J: TRBJ2-5
CDR3: CASSVTGAGETQYF

V: TRBV7-2
J: TRBJ1-2
CDR3: CASSLGPIPNYGYTF

V: TRBV11-2
J: TRBJ2-1
CDR3: CASSWTSGGADEQFF

V: TRBV6-5
J: TRBJ1-2
CDR3: CASRWGAGNYGYTF

V: TRBV9
J: TRBJ2-7
CDR3: CASSVERPTGSYEQYF

V: TRBV6-1
J: TRBJ2-7
CDR3: CASSEAWDYEQYF

V: TRBV10-1
J: TRBJ2-7
CDR3: CASRPLRQGSYEQYF

V: TRBV4-1
J: TRBJ1-3
CDR3: CASSQAGQLSGNTIYF

V: TRBV18
J: TRBJ1-6
CDR3: CASSPLGQEDSPLHF

V: TRBV27
J: TRBJ1-5
CDR3: CASRLQGGNQPQHF

V: TRBV19
J: TRBJ2-6
CDR3: CASSIPRAGSGANVLTF

V: TRBV13
J: TRBJ2-7
CDR3: CASSPGLAGGPSYEQYF

V: TRBV6-5
J: TRBJ2-1
CDR3: CASSYSLGLPPNEQFF